The 19 T cell receptor beta chains given below trace back to one sample, sequenced in a study of early T cells in non-severe SARS-CoV-2 infection. Via MiXCR, TCRdb re-called the 5' RACE reads, giving one row per CDR3 protein. The table has 79,000 or so distinct CDR3 sequences, around 13% seen once; the top ten hold about 1%. Sequencing was performed on whole blood. The receptors originated from an adult who was a healthcare worker with PCR-confirmed SARS-CoV-2 infection or an uninfected control (not recorded which).

At least ten counts were recorded for this clonotype. The CDR3 protein is CASRTDGTNTGELFF. In nucleotides, the CDR3 is TGTGCCAGCAGGACGGACGGCACGAACACCGGGGAGCTGTTTTTT. The chain combines TRBV7-9 with TRBJ2-2, with unresolved D. The CDR3 spans 15 residues. Trimming pared 6 bases from V and 0 bases from J, leaving 11 bases between. Germline CDR1 reads SEHNR; CDR2 reads FQNEAQ (reference sequence).

The rearrangement links TRBV7-9 to TRBJ1-1; unclear D gene. CDR1 and CDR2 (germline): SEHNR, FQNEAQ (reference sequence). This CDR3 is built from 15 residues. Trimming removed 0 bases at V and 0 bases at J, with 8 bases between. The CDR3 loop is CASSLASRMNTEAFF. The CDR3 coding sequence is TGTGCCAGCAGCTTAGCGAGCCGGATGAACACTGAAGCTTTCTTT. Full variable domain (missing parts from reference TRBV7-9 and TRBJ1-1): DTGVSQNPRHKITKRGQNVTFRCDPISEHNRLYWYRQTLGQGPEFLTYFQNEAQLEKSRLLSDRFSAERPKGSFSTLEIQRTEQGDSAMYLCASSLASRMNTEAFFGQGTRLTVV.

This clonotype was seen only a few times. The V gene is TRBV7-2, the J gene TRBJ1-4; the match to TRBD1 covers 8 bases. With 7 bases clipped from V and 6 bases from J, the junction kept 7 bases outside the gene matches. CDR1 is SGHTA and CDR2 is FQGNSA in the germline V gene. The CDR3 length is 14 residues. The CDR3 DNA is TGTGCCAGCACCCTAGACAGGGGTGATGAAAAACTGTTTTTT. This translates into CASTLDRGDEKLFF.

Regarding this clonotype: One junction end does not reproduce the germline sequence, and a read error may be involved. V gene TRBV13 combines with J gene TRBJ2-5, with a tentative D call TRBD2 (5 bases). In germline, CDR1 is PRHDT, CDR2 FYEKMQ (reference sequence). The CDR3 sequence is 13 residues long. This chain's CDR3 is CASSVGLKETQYF. CDR3 DNA: TGTGCCAGCAGCGTAGGACTTAAAGAGACCCAGTACTTC.

For this clonotype: Likely a read error: the CDR3 ends without its conserved phenylalanine or tryptophan. The rearrangement links TRBV28 to TRBJ1-1; D unresolved. The CDR3 is 12 amino acids. Trimming shortened V by 1 base and J by 2 bases, and 2 bases separated the two germline ends. From germline, CDR1 is MDHEN and CDR2 SYDVKM. CDR3 sequence reads: CASSLFNTEAFS. CDR3 bases: TGTGCCAGCAGTTTATTTAACACTGAAGCTTTCTCT.

The table lists this clonotype with many counts. V usage is TRBV7-8 and J usage is TRBJ2-2, with TRBD2 as a possible D gene (6 bases). The germline V and J ends were trimmed by 2 bases and 1 base, with 11 bases remaining between them. CDR1 and CDR2 (germline): SGHVS, FQNEAQ. This CDR3 comprises 16 residues. The CDR3 loop reads CASSLFGGMNTGELFF. Here the CDR3 DNA reads TGTGCCAGCAGCTTATTTGGGGGGATGAACACCGGGGAGCTGTTTTTT.

This clonotype was found many times. The V call is TRBV9, the J call TRBJ2-5; D might be TRBD1 or TRBD2, each matching 5 bases. The CDR3 has 16 amino acids. The germline gives CDR1 SGDLS, CDR2 YYNGEE. Trimming took off 2 bases at V and 2 bases at J, with 16 bases between the two ends. The CDR3 region is CASSVGDTGAQETQYF. CDR3 coding DNA: TGTGCCAGCAGCGTCGGCGACACCGGGGCACAAGAGACCCAGTACTTC.

The chain uses TRBV4-3 and TRBJ1-6; tentative D call: TRBD1 (5 bases). The CDR3 extends over 16 amino acids. Germline assignment: CDR1 LGHNA and CDR2 YSLEER. Trimming left V 1 base short and J 6 bases short, with 13 bases between. The CDR3 loop reads CASSQVLGQGNSPLHF. In nucleotides, the CDR3 is TGCGCCAGCAGCCAAGTCCTAGGGCAGGGTAATTCACCCCTCCACTTT.

This clonotype was observed at least ten times. The CDR3 DNA is TGTGCCAGCAGGAGGGACAGGGAGACCTACGAGCAGTACTTC. Amino acids: CASRRDRETYEQYF. V usage is TRBV27 and J usage is TRBJ2-7; 9 bases align to TRBD1. This CDR3 has 14 residues. Unmatched junction bases numbered 5, after V lost 6 bases and J lost 2 bases. Germline values: CDR1 MNHEY, CDR2 SMNVEV (reference sequence).

A single count supports this clonotype. The chain combines TRBV29-1 with TRBJ2-3; D remains unclear. In germline, CDR1 is SQVTM, CDR2 ANQGSEA. Trimming stripped 3 bases from V and 5 bases from J, with 12 bases between. The CDR3 totals 13 residues. CDR3: CSVDGLGRDTQYF. DNA for the CDR3: TGCAGCGTTGATGGGCTAGGAAGAGATACGCAGTATTTT.

Comment on this clonotype: A much larger clonotype is one base distant, so this may be a read error. This chain links TRBV27 with TRBJ2-7; 9 bases match TRBD1. CDR1 MNHEY and CDR2 SMNVEV come from the germline V gene (reference sequence). The CDR3 covers 13 residues. V was pared by 10 bases and J by 3 bases, with 7 bases of the junction left unmatched. The DNA for the CDR3 is TGTGCCACCTCGGGACAGGGATGCTACGAGCAGTACTTC. Protein product: CATSGQGCYEQYF.

This sequence joins TRBV27 and TRBJ2-7; 10 bases map to TRBD2. Germline V gives CDR1 MNHEY, CDR2 SMNVEV (reference sequence). Germline trimming cut 1 base from V and 0 bases from J; bases unmatched to any gene: 18. CDR3 length: 21 residues. CDR3 protein: CASSLYGPSGSVLRSSYEQYF. The DNA for the CDR3 is TGTGCCAGCAGTTTATATGGGCCTAGCGGGAGCGTCTTAAGGAGCTCCTACGAGCAGTACTTC.

V is TRBV7-9 and J is TRBJ2-3; D not resolved. The CDR3 covers 13 residues. The V and J ends lost 8 bases and 0 bases respectively, with 9 bases between them. The germline CDR1 and CDR2 sequences are SEHNR and FQNEAQ (reference sequence). In nucleotides, the CDR3 is TGTGCCAGCGGAGTGGCTAGCACAGATACGCAGTATTTT. Its translation is CASGVASTDTQYF.

This clonotype was counted between two and nine times. The chain combines TRBV7-8 with TRBJ2-2; D is possibly TRBD1 (6 bases). Trimming pared 4 bases from V and 3 bases from J, leaving 21 bases between. The germline V gene encodes CDR1 SGHVS and CDR2 FQNEAQ. CDR3 length: 18 residues. CDR3 sequence (DNA): TGTGCCAGCAGCTCCCCTGACATAGGACAGACCGACACCGGGGAGCTGTTTTTT. Its protein is CASSSPDIGQTDTGELFF.

Only a few counts were recorded for this clonotype. The genes are TRBV5-5 and TRBJ2-4; weak D call: TRBD1 (5 bases). The V gene's germline CDR1 is SGHKS and CDR2 YYEKEE (reference sequence). V was shortened by 4 bases and J by 0 bases, with 14 bases between the two germline ends. The CDR3 has 16 amino acids. The CDR3 loop reads CASSQSPGRAKNIQYF. CDR3 coding DNA: TGTGCCAGCAGCCAATCTCCAGGGCGAGCCAAAAACATTCAGTACTTC.

On this clonotype: A much more abundant neighbour one base away suggests this may be a read error. This rearrangement joins TRBV10-3 to TRBJ2-2; 7 nucleotides agree with TRBD1. Germline trimming cut 5 bases from V and 2 bases from J; bases unmatched to any gene: 14. The germline V gene has CDR1 ENHRY and CDR2 SYGVKD. The CDR3 length is 18 residues. The CDR3 here is CAISQTKTGDINTGELFF. Here the CDR3 DNA reads TGTGCCATCAGTCAAACTAAAACAGGGGACATCAACACCGGGGAGCTGTTTTTT.

This clonotype was found many times. The chain couples TRBV6-1 to TRBJ2-2; D possibly corresponds to TRBD1 (5 bases). This CDR3 region has 14 residues. Trimming removed 9 bases from V and 3 bases from J, with 14 bases in between. The germline gives CDR1 MNHNS, CDR2 SASEGT. Written as DNA, the CDR3 is TGTGCCAGTAGACCCGTAGGGGACACCGGGGAGCTGTTTTTT. Translating it yields CASRPVGDTGELFF.

This clonotype was detected a few times. This chain uses TRBV27 with TRBJ1-4, with TRBD1 matching over 8 bases. Unmatched junction bases numbered 8, after V lost 6 bases and J lost 8 bases. This CDR3 has 14 amino acids. Germline CDR1 reads MNHEY; CDR2 reads SMNVEV (reference sequence). CDR3 DNA: TGTGCCAGCAGACCGGGACAGGAATCCGAAAAACTGTTTTTT. As protein: CASRPGQESEKLFF.

This clonotype came up many times. The chain combines TRBV12-3 or TRBV12-4 with TRBJ1-5; 11 bases map to TRBD1. The CDR3 is 16 residues long. V was clipped by 6 bases and J by 1 base; unmatched bases: 5. This chain's CDR3 is CASRGTGGGSNQPQHF. The CDR3 bases are TGTGCCAGCAGGGGGACAGGGGGAGGGAGCAATCAGCCCCAGCATTTT.